The T cell receptor beta chain under discussion was sequenced for a study of identical twins. General observations from the study: It was out-of-frame TCR alpha sharing in monozygotic twins that models underestimated.

The CDR3 length is 12 residues. Looked up from germline, CDR1 is SGHDT and CDR2 is YYEEEE. One entry per CDR3 protein results from TCRdb running MiXCR on the 5' RACE reads. The top ten clones hold approximately 0.25% of a sample with approximately 1.8 million distinct CDR3 sequences, roughly a third of them seen once. Healthy Caucasians supplied all donations. As regards this clonotype: Its cognate antigen is unknown. At one boundary the junction diverges from the germline segment, which might be a read error.

The chain is built from TRBV5-6 and TRBJ1-1, with D tentatively TRBD1 (5 bases). Sequencing used cord blood. The source is a newborn girl in good health. CDR3 residues: CACSLGRTEAFF. The CDR3 DNA sequence: TGTGCCTGCAGCTTGGGTCGGACAGAAGCTTTCTTT.